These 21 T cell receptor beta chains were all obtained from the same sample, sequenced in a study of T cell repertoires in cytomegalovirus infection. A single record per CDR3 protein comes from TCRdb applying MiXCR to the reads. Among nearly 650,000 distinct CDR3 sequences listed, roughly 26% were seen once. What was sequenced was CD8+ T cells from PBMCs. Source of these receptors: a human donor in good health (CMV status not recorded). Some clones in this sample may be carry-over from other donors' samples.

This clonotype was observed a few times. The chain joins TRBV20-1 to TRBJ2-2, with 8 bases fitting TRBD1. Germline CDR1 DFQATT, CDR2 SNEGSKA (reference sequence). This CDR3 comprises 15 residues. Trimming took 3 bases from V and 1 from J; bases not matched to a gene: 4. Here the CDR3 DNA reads TGCAGTGCTAGCGGACAGGGTCTGAACACCGGGGAGCTGTTTTTT. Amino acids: CSASGQGLNTGELFF.

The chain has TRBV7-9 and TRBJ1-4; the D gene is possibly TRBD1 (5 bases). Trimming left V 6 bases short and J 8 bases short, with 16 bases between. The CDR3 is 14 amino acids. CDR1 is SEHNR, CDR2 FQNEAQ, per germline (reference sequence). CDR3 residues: CASRSGTAGEKLFF. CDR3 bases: TGTGCCAGCAGATCCGGGACGGCAGGGGAAAAACTGTTTTTT.

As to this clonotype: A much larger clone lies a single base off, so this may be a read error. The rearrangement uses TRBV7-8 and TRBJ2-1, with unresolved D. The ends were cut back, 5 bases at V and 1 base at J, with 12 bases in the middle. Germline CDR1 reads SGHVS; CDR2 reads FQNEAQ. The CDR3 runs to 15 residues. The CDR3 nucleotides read TGTGCCAGCAGCGCAGGAACCAGGTCCTACAATGAGCAGTTCTTC. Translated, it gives CASSAGTRSYNEQFF.

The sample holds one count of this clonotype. The CDR3 reads CASSEMGIDQPQHF. Written as DNA, the CDR3 is TGCGCCAGCAGTGAGATGGGGATCGATCAGCCCCAGCATTTT. The chain recombines TRBV10-2 with TRBJ1-5, with D unclear. The germline gives CDR1 WSHSY, CDR2 SAAADI. The CDR3 runs 14 residues. V gave up 2 bases and J gave up 5 bases, with 10 bases separating them.

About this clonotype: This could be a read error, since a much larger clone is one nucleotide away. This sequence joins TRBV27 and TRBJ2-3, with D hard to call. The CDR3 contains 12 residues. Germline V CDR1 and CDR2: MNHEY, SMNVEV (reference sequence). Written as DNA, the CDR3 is TGTACCAGCAGGAGTGTCCCAGATACGCAGTATTTT. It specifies CTSRSVPDTQYF.

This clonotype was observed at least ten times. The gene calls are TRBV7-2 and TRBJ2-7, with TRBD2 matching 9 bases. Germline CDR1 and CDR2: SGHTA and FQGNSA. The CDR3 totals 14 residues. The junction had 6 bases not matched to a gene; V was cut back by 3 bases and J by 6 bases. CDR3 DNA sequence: TGTGCCAGCAGCTTGGTCAGCGGGGGGTCCGAGCAGTACTTC. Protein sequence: CASSLVSGGSEQYF.

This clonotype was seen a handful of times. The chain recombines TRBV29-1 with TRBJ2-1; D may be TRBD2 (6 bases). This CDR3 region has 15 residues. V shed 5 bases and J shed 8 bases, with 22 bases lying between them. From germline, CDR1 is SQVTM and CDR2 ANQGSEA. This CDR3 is CSVPRTYVWEDEQFF. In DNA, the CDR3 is TGCAGCGTTCCTCGGACGTACGTCTGGGAGGATGAGCAGTTCTTC.

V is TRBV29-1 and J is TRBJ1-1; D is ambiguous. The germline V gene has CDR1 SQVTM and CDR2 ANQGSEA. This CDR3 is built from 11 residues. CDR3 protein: CTSYGGSEAFF. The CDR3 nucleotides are TGCACCTCATATGGAGGATCTGAAGCTTTCTTT.

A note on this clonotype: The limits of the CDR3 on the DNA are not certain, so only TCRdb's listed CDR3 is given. The CDR3 reads CISVPEARPGTCTDTQYF. This chain connects TRBV7-5 to TRBJ2-3; TRBD1, the D gene given by the table, was not confirmed from the DNA. TRBV7-5 counts as a pseudogene. Counting both end residues, the CDR3 totals 18 amino acids.

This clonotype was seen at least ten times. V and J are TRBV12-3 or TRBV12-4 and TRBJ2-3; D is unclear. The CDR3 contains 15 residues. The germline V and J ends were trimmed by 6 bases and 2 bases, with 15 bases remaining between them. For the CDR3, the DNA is TGTGCCAGCAGCCTCAATCAATACGCCACAGATACGCAGTATTTT. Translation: CASSLNQYATDTQYF.

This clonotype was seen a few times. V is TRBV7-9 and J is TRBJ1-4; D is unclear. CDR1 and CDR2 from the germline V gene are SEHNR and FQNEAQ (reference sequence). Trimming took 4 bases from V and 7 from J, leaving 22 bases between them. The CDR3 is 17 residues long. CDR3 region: CASSSHPVAPTPEKLFF. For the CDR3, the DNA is TGTGCCAGCAGCTCCCACCCGGTAGCTCCTACGCCTGAAAAACTGTTTTTT. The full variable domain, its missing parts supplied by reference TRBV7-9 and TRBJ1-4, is DTGVSQNPRHKITKRGQNVTFRCDPISEHNRLYWYRQTLGQGPEFLTYFQNEAQLEKSRLLSDRFSAERPKGSFSTLEIQRTEQGDSAMYLCASSSHPVAPTPEKLFFGSGTQLSVL.

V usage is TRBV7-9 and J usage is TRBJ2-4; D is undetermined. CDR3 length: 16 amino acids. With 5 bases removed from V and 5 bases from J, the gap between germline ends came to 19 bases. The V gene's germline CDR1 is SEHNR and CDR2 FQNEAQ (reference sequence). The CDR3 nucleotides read TGTGCCAGCAGCCCCCGTTTTTGGTCTGACCAAAACATTCAGTACTTC. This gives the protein CASSPRFWSDQNIQYF.

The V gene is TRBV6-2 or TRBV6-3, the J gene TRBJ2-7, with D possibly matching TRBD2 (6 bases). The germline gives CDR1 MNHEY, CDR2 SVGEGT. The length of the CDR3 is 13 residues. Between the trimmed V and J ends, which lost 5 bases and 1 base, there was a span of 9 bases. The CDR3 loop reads CASSGGESYEQYV. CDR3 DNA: TGTGCCAGCAGTGGAGGGGAGTCCTACGAGCAGTACGTC.

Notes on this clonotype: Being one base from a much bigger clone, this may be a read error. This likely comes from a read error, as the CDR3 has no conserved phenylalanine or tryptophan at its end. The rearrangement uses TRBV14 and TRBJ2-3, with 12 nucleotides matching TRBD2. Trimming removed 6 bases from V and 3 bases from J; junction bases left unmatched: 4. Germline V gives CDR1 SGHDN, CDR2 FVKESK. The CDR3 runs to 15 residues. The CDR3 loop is CASRWTSGATDTQYS. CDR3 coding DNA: TGTGCCAGCAGGTGGACTAGCGGGGCAACAGATACGCAGTATTCT.

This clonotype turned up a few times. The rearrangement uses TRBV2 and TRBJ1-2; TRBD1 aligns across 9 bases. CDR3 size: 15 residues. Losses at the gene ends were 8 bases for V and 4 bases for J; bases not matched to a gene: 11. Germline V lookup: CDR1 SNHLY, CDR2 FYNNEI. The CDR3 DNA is TGTGCCAGCCTTGTCCCGGGACAGGGAACCTATGGCTACACCTTC. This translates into CASLVPGQGTYGYTF.

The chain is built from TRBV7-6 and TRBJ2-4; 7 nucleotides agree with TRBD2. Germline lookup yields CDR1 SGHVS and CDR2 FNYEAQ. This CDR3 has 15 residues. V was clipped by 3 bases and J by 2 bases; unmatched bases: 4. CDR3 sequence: CASSLGGGSKNIQYF. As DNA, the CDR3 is TGTGCCAGCAGCTTGGGGGGGGGGTCCAAAAACATTCAGTACTTC.

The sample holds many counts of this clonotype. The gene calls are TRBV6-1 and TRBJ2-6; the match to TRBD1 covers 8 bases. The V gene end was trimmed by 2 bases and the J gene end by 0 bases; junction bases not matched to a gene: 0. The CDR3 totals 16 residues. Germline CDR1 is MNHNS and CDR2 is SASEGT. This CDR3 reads CASSETGGSGANVLTF. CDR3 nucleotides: TGTGCCAGCAGTGAAACAGGGGGCTCTGGGGCCAACGTCCTGACTTTC.

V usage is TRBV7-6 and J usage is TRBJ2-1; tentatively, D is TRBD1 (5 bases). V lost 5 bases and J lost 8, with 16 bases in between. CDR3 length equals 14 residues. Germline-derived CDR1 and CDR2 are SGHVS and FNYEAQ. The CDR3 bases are TGTGCCAGCAGCCTAAGGGGTGCCTGGGATGAGCAGTTCTTC. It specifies CASSLRGAWDEQFF. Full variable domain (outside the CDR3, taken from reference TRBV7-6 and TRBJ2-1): GAGVSQSPRYKVTKRGQDVALRCDPISGHVSLYWYRQALGQGPEFLTYFNYEAQQDKSGLPNDRFSAERPEGSISTLTIQRTEQRDSAMYRCASSLRGAWDEQFFGPGTRLTVL.

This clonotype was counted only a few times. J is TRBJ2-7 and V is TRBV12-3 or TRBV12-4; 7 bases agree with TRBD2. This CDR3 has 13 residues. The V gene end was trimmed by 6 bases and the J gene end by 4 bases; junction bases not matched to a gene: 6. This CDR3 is CASRTAGGYEQYF. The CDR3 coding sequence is TGTGCCAGCAGGACCGCCGGGGGGTACGAGCAGTACTTC.

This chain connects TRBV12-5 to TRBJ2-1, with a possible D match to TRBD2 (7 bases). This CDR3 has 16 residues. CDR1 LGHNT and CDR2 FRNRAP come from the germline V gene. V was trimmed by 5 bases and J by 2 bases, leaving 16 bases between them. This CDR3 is CASGGGASGAYNEQFF. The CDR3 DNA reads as TGTGCTAGTGGTGGGGGGGCCTCAGGGGCCTACAATGAGCAGTTCTTC.

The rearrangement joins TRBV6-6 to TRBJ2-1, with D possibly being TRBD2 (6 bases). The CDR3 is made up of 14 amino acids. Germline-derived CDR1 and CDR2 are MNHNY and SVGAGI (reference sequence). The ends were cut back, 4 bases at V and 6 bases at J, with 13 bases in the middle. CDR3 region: CASSLLRTINEQFF. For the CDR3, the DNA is TGTGCCAGCAGTTTACTCCGGACTATCAATGAGCAGTTCTTC.